Each of the 27 T cell receptor beta chains below was sequenced from the same sample in a study of blood T cell repertoires in COVID-19. Clones were sequenced by immunoSEQ multiplex PCR, and TCRdb holds only the in-frame ones, with some missing. Among about 170,000 clones listed, roughly 80% were seen once. Sequenced input: peripheral blood. Every receptor here comes from a woman aged 80 or older with acute or convalescent COVID-19.

The gene calls are TRBV5-1 and TRBJ1-2; TRBD1 aligns across 9 bases. Germline CDR1 and CDR2: SGHRS and YFSETQ. The CDR3 runs to 14 residues. With V trimmed by 4 bases and J by 4 bases, 5 bases remained unmatched. CDR3 protein: CASSGGQGFYGYTF. For the CDR3, the DNA is TGCGCCAGCAGCGGGGGACAGGGATTCTATGGCTACACCTTC.

The V call is TRBV6-2 or TRBV6-3, the J call TRBJ2-1, with D uncertain. The CDR3 extends over 14 amino acids. V lost 2 bases and J 5 bases, leaving 10 bases between the germline ends. CDR1 and CDR2 from the germline V gene are MNHEY and SVGEGT. CDR3 bases: TGTGCCAGCAGTTACCCTGACACCAACAATGAGCAGTTCTTC. Encoded protein: CASSYPDTNNEQFF.

This clone occurred a few times. V and J are TRBV29-1 and TRBJ2-7, with D unclear. Between the trimmed V and J ends, which lost 6 bases and 7 bases, there was a span of 16 bases. The CDR3 length is 12 residues. Looked up from germline, CDR1 is SQVTM and CDR2 is ANQGSEA. CDR3: CSVSPGFREQYF. The CDR3 DNA follows: TGCAGCGTCTCCCCAGGTTTTCGGGAGCAGTACTTC.

The chain uses TRBV4-2 and TRBJ2-1, with 7 bases aligning to TRBD1. Per the germline V gene, CDR1 is LGHNA and CDR2 is YNFKEQ. J lost 3 bases, V lost 4 bases, and 9 bases had no gene match. The CDR3 has 16 residues. The CDR3 region is CASSRDPGQNYNEQFF. The CDR3 DNA reads TGTGCCAGCAGCCGGGATCCGGGACAGAACTACAATGAGCAGTTCTTC.

This clone was recorded once. This rearrangement joins TRBV5-4 to TRBJ2-4, with TRBD2 identical over 13 bases. Per germline, CDR1 SGHNT and CDR2 YYREEE (reference sequence). This CDR3 contains 15 residues. With V trimmed by 5 bases and J by 8 bases, 7 bases remained unmatched. The CDR3 reads CASSSTSGREDIQYF. The CDR3 bases are TGTGCCAGCAGTTCTACTAGCGGGAGGGAGGACATTCAGTACTTC. Complete variable domain (other parts from reference TRBV5-4 and TRBJ2-4): ETGVTQSPTHLIKTRGQQVTLRCSSQSGHNTVSWYQQALGQGPQFIFQYYREEENGRGNFPPRFSGLQFPNYSSELNVNALELDDSALYLCASSSTSGREDIQYFGAGTRLSVL.

The chain employs TRBV9 and TRBJ1-2; 9 bases line up with TRBD1. V trimming: 8 bases; J trimming: 8 bases; junction bases outside the gene matches: 7. The V gene's germline CDR1 is SGDLS and CDR2 YYNGEE. The CDR3 length is 12 residues. CDR3 amino acids: CASWGTGNGYTF. For the CDR3, the DNA is TGTGCCAGTTGGGGGACAGGGAACGGCTACACCTTC.

This chain uses TRBV5-4 with TRBJ1-1; D might be TRBD1 (5 bases). This CDR3 has 14 amino acids. With 3 bases removed from V and 4 bases from J, the gap between germline ends came to 13 bases. The germline V gene has CDR1 SGHNT and CDR2 YYREEE (reference sequence). CDR3 in amino acids: CASSSSQGGTEAFF. The CDR3 coding sequence is TGTGCCAGCAGCTCGTCCCAGGGTGGCACTGAAGCTTTCTTT.

The V and J genes are TRBV14 and TRBJ2-2, with D possibly TRBD1 on 5 matching bases. V gave up 3 bases and J gave up 0 bases, with 20 bases separating them. The germline CDR1 and CDR2 sequences are SGHDN and FVKESK. This CDR3 comprises 19 residues. CDR3 bases: TGTGCCAGCAGCCACTCCTTTCAGGGATTCTTATCGAACACCGGGGAGCTGTTTTTT. Encoded protein: CASSHSFQGFLSNTGELFF.

The chain carries TRBV5-6 and TRBJ1-2; D is unresolved. CDR3 length equals 12 residues. Germline-derived CDR1 and CDR2 are SGHDT and YYEEEE. Trimming removed 4 bases at V and 8 bases at J, with 12 bases between. The chain's CDR3 is CASSRTVSGYTF. CDR3 in DNA: TGTGCCAGCAGCCGCACTGTGAGCGGCTACACCTTC.

This chain links TRBV13 with TRBJ2-7; 12 bases align to TRBD1. The germline V gene has CDR1 PRHDT and CDR2 FYEKMQ (reference sequence). J gave up 4 bases and V 4 bases, and 5 bases lay outside the gene matches. This CDR3 has 15 amino acids. The DNA for the CDR3 is TGTGCCAGCAGCTCCCGGGACAGGGGGCTGTACGAGCAGTACTTC. Amino acid sequence: CASSSRDRGLYEQYF.

This rearrangement joins TRBV7-2 to TRBJ2-2, with no clear D. The CDR3 has 12 residues. The V end was cut by 3 bases, the J end by 9 bases, with 8 bases between. Looked up from germline, CDR1 is SGHTA and CDR2 is FQGNSA. The CDR3 DNA reads TGTGCCAGCAGCTTTAACGAGCGGGAGCTGTTTTTT. Protein sequence: CASSFNERELFF.

The chain joins TRBV5-4 to TRBJ1-1; no definite D call. V was trimmed by 3 bases and J by 1 base, leaving 13 bases between them. The germline V gene encodes CDR1 SGHNT and CDR2 YYREEE (reference sequence). The CDR3 runs to 15 residues. The CDR3 nucleotides read TGTGCCAGCAGCTCAAGCACTTACCCGAACACTGAAGCTTTCTTT. Its protein product is CASSSSTYPNTEAFF.

V usage is TRBV30 and J usage is TRBJ1-4; weak D call: TRBD1 (6 bases). Germline values: CDR1 GTSNPN, CDR2 SVGIG (reference sequence). Trimming stripped 1 base from V and 5 bases from J, with 14 bases between. This CDR3 comprises 15 residues. This CDR3 reads CAWSAPGTKNEKLFF. CDR3 DNA sequence: TGTGCCTGGAGTGCCCCCGGGACAAAGAATGAAAAACTGTTTTTT.

The rearrangement joins TRBV11-2 to TRBJ2-1; 10 bases align to TRBD2. Germline loops: CDR1 SGHAT, CDR2 FQNNGV. V was pared by 5 bases and J by 0 bases, with 1 base of the junction left unmatched. This CDR3 has 15 residues. CDR3 protein: CASSRLAGSYNEQFF. In DNA form, the CDR3 reads TGTGCCAGCAGCCGACTAGCGGGCTCCTACAATGAGCAGTTCTTC.

This chain connects TRBV5-1 to TRBJ1-1; D possibly corresponds to TRBD1 (5 bases). Germline-derived CDR1 and CDR2 are SGHRS and YFSETQ. V gave up 4 bases and J gave up 1 base, with 14 bases separating them. The CDR3 covers 15 residues. The CDR3 reads CASSGSRGENTEAFF. CDR3 coding DNA: TGCGCCAGCAGCGGATCAAGGGGCGAGAACACTGAAGCTTTCTTT.

The chain couples TRBV4-3 to TRBJ2-7, with 7 bases aligning to TRBD2. J gave up 2 bases and V 0 bases, and 7 bases lay outside the gene matches. This CDR3 contains 16 residues. CDR1 and CDR2 (germline): LGHNA, YSLEER. In DNA, the CDR3 is TGCGCCAGCAGCCAAGATGGGGGGGGTGTCGCCTACGAGCAGTACTTC. This translates into CASSQDGGGVAYEQYF.

J is TRBJ2-7 and V is TRBV7-8; TRBD2 matches at 10 bases. From germline, CDR1 is SGHVS and CDR2 FQNEAQ. Trimming at V came to 4 bases and at J to 2 bases, leaving 5 bases not matched to a gene. The CDR3 is 15 amino acids. The CDR3 loop reads CASSYLAGVTYEQYF. As DNA, the CDR3 is TGTGCCAGCAGCTACCTAGCGGGAGTAACCTACGAGCAGTACTTC.

The chain carries TRBV19 and TRBJ2-5, with 9 bases aligning to TRBD1. Germline CDR1 LNHDA, CDR2 SQIVND (reference sequence). The CDR3 spans 16 residues. J lost 2 bases, V lost 4 bases, and 8 bases had no gene match. DNA for the CDR3: TGTGCCAGTAGTACTCGACAGGGGGGGGGACAAGAGACCCAGTACTTC. It specifies CASSTRQGGGQETQYF.

This clone is a singleton in its sample. The chain has TRBV7-2 and TRBJ2-5; maybe TRBD2 (6 bases). The CDR3 spans 15 residues. Germline assignment: CDR1 SGHTA and CDR2 FQGNSA. Trimming removed 4 bases from V and 2 bases from J, with 14 bases in between. The CDR3: CASSYRRGRQETQYF. The CDR3 nucleotides are TGTGCCAGCAGCTATAGACGGGGGAGACAAGAGACCCAGTACTTC.

CDR3 amino acids: CASSQFGQGADTQYF. In nucleotides, the CDR3 is TGCGCCAGCAGCCAATTTGGACAGGGGGCCGATACGCAGTATTTT. The V call is TRBV4-3, the J call TRBJ2-3; 11 bases are a match to TRBD1. J was trimmed by 6 bases and V by 2 bases; bases with no gene match: 4. The CDR3 runs 15 residues. CDR1 LGHNA and CDR2 YSLEER come from the germline V gene.

The rearrangement uses TRBV9 and TRBJ2-7, with TRBD2 matching 10 bases. Losses at the gene ends were 3 bases for V and 0 bases for J; bases not matched to a gene: 6. The CDR3 is 16 amino acids. Germline V lookup: CDR1 SGDLS, CDR2 YYNGEE. CDR3 sequence (DNA): TGTGCCAGCAGCGCCCAACTAGCGGGGAGCTCCTACGAGCAGTACTTC. This translates into CASSAQLAGSSYEQYF.

Judged by abundance, this clone is medium-sized (0.01 to 0.1%). The chain carries TRBV3-1 (or the pseudogene TRBV3-2) and TRBJ1-2; D may be TRBD1 (6 bases). Trimming took 2 bases from V and 0 from J, leaving 16 bases between them. Germline V lookup: CDR1 LGHDT, CDR2 YNNKEL (reference sequence). The CDR3 sequence is 17 residues long. The DNA of the CDR3 is TGTGCCAGCAGCCAACAGCGGGGGACACAAGCTAACTATGGCTACACCTTC. It is translated as CASSQQRGTQANYGYTF.

J is TRBJ1-1 and V is TRBV28; D might be TRBD1 (6 bases). The CDR3 has 14 residues. Germline CDR1 and CDR2: MDHEN and SYDVKM. Trimming cost V 8 bases and J 4 bases, with 17 bases left between them. CDR3 amino acids: CASGGTRVATEAFF. The CDR3, as DNA: TGTGCCAGCGGTGGGACACGGGTAGCCACTGAAGCTTTCTTT.

This chain connects TRBV7-2 to TRBJ2-3, with TRBD2 matching 9 bases. Germline CDR1 is SGHTA and CDR2 is FQGNSA. The ends lost 2 bases at V and 5 bases at J; junction bases unmatched: 11. The CDR3 is 17 amino acids. CDR3 loop: CASSLSSAGGPGDTQYF. Written as DNA, the CDR3 is TGTGCCAGCAGCTTATCCTCGGCGGGGGGGCCAGGAGATACGCAGTATTTT.

V gene TRBV28 combines with J gene TRBJ1-3; D is undetermined. This CDR3 spans 15 amino acids. Germline V gene lookup returns CDR1 MDHEN and CDR2 SYDVKM. The V gene lost 6 bases and the J gene lost 0 bases, with 12 bases spanning the gap. CDR3 amino acids: CASSPGGLSGNTIYF. The CDR3 DNA sequence: TGTGCCAGCAGCCCCGGAGGCCTCTCTGGAAACACCATATATTTT.

The chain couples TRBV27 to TRBJ1-3; the D gene is possibly TRBD1 (6 bases). The CDR3 loop spans 15 amino acids. V was pared by 6 bases and J by 4 bases, with 16 bases between. Germline loops: CDR1 MNHEY, CDR2 SMNVEV (reference sequence). CDR3 nucleotide sequence: TGTGCCAGCAGGTCAGACAGGTTCAACGGAAACACCATATATTTT. Translated: CASRSDRFNGNTIYF.

The chain links TRBV5-4 to TRBJ1-2; 7 bases line up with TRBD1. V shed 4 bases and J 1 base; nucleotides not matched to a gene: 4. Germline V CDR1 and CDR2: SGHNT, YYREEE (reference sequence). The length of the CDR3 is 14 residues. This CDR3 is CASSVRQGNYGYTF. The CDR3 nucleotides are TGTGCCAGCAGCGTGAGACAGGGTAACTATGGCTACACCTTC.